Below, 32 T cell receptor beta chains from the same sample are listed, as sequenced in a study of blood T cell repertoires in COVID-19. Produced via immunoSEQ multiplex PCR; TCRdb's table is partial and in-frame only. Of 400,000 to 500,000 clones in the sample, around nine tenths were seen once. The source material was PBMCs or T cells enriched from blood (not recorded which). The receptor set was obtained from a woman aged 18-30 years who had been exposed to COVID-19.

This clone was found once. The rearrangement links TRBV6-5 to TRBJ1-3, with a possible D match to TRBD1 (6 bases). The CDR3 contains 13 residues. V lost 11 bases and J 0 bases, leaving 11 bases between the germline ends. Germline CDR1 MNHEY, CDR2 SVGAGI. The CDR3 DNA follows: TGTGCCGCGGGGGCGACCTCTGGAAACACCATATATTTT. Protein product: CAAGATSGNTIYF.

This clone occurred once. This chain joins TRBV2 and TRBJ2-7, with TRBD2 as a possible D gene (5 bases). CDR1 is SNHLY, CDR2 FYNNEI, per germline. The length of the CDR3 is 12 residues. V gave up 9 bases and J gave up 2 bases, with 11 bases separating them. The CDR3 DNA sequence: TGTGCCAGTTCCCGGGGTACCTACGAGCAGTACTTC. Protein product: CASSRGTYEQYF.

The DNA of the CDR3 is TGTGCCTGGATTCTTCTGGGGGGGGCTTTCTTT. Translating it yields CAWILLGGAFF. The V and J genes are TRBV30 and TRBJ1-1, with a tentative D call TRBD1 (5 bases). V was shortened by 4 bases and J by 11 bases, with 14 bases between the two germline ends. This CDR3 comprises 11 residues. The germline gives CDR1 GTSNPN, CDR2 SVGIG (reference sequence).

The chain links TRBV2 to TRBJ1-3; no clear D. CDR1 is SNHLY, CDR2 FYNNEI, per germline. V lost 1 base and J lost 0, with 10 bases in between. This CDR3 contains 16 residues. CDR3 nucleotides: TGTGCCAGCAGTGAAGAAGCAGGCTTCTCTGGAAACACCATATATTTT. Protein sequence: CASSEEAGFSGNTIYF.

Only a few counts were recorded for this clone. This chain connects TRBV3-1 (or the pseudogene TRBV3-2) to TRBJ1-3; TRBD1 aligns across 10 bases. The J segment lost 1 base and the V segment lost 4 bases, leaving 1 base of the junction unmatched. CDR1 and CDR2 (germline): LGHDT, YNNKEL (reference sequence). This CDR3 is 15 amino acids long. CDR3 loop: CASSRQGASGNTIYF. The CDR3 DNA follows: TGTGCCAGCAGCCGACAGGGGGCATCTGGAAACACCATATATTTT.

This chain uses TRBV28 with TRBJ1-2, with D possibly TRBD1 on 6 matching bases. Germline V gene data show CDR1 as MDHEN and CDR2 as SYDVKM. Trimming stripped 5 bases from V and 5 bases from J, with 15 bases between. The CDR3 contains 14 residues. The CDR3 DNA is TGTGCCAGCAGTGATACAGGGTTGGCTTATGGCTACACCTTC. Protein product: CASSDTGLAYGYTF.

Written as DNA, the CDR3 is TGTGCCAGCAGTTATTGGGGGCCTAATGAAAAACTGTTTTTT. Translating it yields CASSYWGPNEKLFF. J is TRBJ1-4 and V is TRBV6-5; TRBD1 is a possible D gene (6 bases). The ends were cut back, 3 bases at V and 3 bases at J, with 8 bases in the middle. The germline CDR1 and CDR2 sequences are MNHEY and SVGAGI. CDR3 size: 14 residues.

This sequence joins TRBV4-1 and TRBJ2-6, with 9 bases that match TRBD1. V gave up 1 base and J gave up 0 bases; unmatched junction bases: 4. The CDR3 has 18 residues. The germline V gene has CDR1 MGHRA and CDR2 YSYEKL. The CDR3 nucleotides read TGCGCCAGCAGCCAAGGGACAGGGGACCTCTCTGGGGCCAACGTCCTGACTTTC. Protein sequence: CASSQGTGDLSGANVLTF.

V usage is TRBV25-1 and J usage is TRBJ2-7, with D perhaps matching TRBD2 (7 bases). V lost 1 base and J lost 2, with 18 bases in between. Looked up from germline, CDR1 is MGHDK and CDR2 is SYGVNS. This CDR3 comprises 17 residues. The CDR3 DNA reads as TGTGCCAGCAGTGAATCGCTAGGGAGGGGGATGGCCTACGAGCAGTACTTC. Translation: CASSESLGRGMAYEQYF.

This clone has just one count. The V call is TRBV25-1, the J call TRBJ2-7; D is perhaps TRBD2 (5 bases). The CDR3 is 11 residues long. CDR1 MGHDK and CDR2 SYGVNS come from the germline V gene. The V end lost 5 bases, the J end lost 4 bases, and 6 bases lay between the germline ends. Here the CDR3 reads CASSRGYEQYF. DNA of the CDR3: TGTGCCAGCAGTCGGGGTTACGAGCAGTACTTC.

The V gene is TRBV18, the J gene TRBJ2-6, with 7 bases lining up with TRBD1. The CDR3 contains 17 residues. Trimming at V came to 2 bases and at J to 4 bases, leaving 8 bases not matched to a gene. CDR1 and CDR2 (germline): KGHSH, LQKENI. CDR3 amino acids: CASSPFGQAAGANVLTF. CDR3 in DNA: TGTGCCAGCTCACCATTTGGACAGGCTGCCGGGGCCAACGTCCTGACTTTC.

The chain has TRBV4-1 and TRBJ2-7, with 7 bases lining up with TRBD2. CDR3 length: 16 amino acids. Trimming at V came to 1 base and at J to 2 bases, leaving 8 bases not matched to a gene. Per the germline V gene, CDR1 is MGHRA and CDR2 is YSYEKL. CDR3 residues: CASSQGFGLAAYEQYF. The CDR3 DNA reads TGCGCCAGCAGCCAAGGCTTCGGTCTAGCGGCCTACGAGCAGTACTTC.

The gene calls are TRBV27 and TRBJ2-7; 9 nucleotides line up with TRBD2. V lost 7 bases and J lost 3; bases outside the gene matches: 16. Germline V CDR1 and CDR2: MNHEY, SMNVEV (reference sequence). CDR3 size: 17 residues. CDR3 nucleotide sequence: TGTGCCAGCAAGACCCAACAGGCTCTAGCGGGAAACTACGAGCAGTACTTC. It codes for CASKTQQALAGNYEQYF.

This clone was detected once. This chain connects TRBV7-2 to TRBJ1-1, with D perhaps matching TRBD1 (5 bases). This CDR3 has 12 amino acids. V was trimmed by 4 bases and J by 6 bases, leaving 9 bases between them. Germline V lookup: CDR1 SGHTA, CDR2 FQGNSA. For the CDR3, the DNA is TGTGCCAGCAGCTGGGGCAACTCTGAAGCTTTCTTT. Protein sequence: CASSWGNSEAFF.

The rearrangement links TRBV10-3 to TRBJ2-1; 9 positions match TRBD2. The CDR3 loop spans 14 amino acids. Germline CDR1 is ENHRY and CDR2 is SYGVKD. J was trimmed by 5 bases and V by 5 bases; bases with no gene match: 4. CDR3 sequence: CAISRGGANNEQFF. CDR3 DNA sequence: TGTGCCATCAGTCGCGGGGGGGCAAACAATGAGCAGTTCTTC.

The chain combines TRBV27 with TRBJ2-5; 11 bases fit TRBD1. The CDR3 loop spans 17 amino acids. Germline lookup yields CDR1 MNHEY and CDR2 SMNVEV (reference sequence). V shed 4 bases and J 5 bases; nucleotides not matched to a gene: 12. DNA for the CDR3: TGTGCCAGCAGTTGGACAGGGGGCTTGGGTCACAAGGAGACCCAGTACTTC. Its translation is CASSWTGGLGHKETQYF.

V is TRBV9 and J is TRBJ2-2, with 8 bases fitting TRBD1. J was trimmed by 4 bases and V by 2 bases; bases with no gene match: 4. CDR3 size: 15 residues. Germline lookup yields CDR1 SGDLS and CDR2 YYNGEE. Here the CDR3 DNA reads TGTGCCAGCAGCGTGCAGGGGGCGGGCACCGGGGAGCTGTTTTTT. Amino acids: CASSVQGAGTGELFF.

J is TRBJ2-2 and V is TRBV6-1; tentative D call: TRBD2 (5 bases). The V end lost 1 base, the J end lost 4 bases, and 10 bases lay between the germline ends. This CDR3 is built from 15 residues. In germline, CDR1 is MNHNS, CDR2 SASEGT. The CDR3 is CASSEGLTLTGELFF. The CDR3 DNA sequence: TGTGCCAGCAGTGAAGGACTAACCCTCACCGGGGAGCTGTTTTTT.

CDR3 amino acids: CASSRPGQGVYEQYF. The CDR3 nucleotides read TGTGCCAGCAGTCGTCCGGGACAGGGTGTCTACGAGCAGTACTTC. The genes are TRBV28 and TRBJ2-7, with TRBD1 matching over 9 bases. CDR1 is MDHEN and CDR2 is SYDVKM in the germline V gene. The length of the CDR3 is 15 residues. Unmatched junction bases numbered 8, after V lost 5 bases and J lost 3 bases.

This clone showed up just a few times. The CDR3 nucleotides are TGTGCCAGCAGCCTTGGCAGGGGCTACGAGCAGTACTTC. Protein sequence: CASSLGRGYEQYF. The gene calls are TRBV3-1 (or the pseudogene TRBV3-2) and TRBJ2-7; TRBD1 might be the D (6 bases). The V and J ends lost 4 bases and 3 bases respectively, with 10 bases between them. There are 13 residues in the CDR3. Germline values: CDR1 LGHDT, CDR2 YNNKEL (reference sequence).

The CDR3 DNA sequence: TGCAGCGCCTACACAGGGGGCCAGAATGAGCAGTTCTTC. Its protein product is CSAYTGGQNEQFF. This chain uses TRBV29-1 with TRBJ2-1, with 9 bases lining up with TRBD1. CDR1 is SQVTM, CDR2 ANQGSEA, per germline. With V trimmed by 7 bases and J by 7 bases, 8 bases remained unmatched. The CDR3 runs 13 residues.

The chain's CDR3 is CASSQGHMTNSPLHF. The CDR3 coding sequence is TGCGCCAGCAGCCAAGGGCATATGACAAATTCACCCCTCCACTTT. This chain links TRBV4-1 with TRBJ1-6; D is unclear. V shed 1 base and J shed 7 bases, with 11 bases lying between them. Germline CDR1 and CDR2: MGHRA and YSYEKL. The CDR3 spans 15 residues.

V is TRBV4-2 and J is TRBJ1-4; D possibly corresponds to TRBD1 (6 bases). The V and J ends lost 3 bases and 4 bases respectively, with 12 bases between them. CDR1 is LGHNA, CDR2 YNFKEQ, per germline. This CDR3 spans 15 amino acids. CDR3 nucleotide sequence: TGTGCCAGCAGCCAGACGGACAGCCTTAATGAAAAACTGTTTTTT. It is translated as CASSQTDSLNEKLFF.

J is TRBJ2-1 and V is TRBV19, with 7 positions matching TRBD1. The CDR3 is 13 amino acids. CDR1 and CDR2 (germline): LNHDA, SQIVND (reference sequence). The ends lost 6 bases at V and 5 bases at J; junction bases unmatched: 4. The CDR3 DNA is TGTGCCAGTAGGGGGGACAGCCACAATGAGCAGTTCTTC. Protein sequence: CASRGDSHNEQFF.

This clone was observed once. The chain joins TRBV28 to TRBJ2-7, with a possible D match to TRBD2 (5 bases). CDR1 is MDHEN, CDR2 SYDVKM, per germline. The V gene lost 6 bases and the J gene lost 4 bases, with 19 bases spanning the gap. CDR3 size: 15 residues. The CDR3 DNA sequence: TGTGCCAGCAGCGGGAACCGGGCCAGCATGTACGAGCAGTACTTC. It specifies CASSGNRASMYEQYF.

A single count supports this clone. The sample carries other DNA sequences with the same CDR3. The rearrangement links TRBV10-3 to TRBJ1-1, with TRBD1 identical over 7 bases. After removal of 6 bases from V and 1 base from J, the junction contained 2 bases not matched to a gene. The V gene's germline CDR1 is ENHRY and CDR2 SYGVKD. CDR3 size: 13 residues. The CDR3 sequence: CAISGTANTEAFF. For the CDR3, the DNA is TGTGCCATCAGCGGGACAGCGAACACTGAAGCTTTCTTT.

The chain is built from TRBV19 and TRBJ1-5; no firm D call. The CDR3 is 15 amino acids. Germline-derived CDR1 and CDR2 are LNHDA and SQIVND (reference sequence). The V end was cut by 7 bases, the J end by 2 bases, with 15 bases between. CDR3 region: CASTVVGTGNQPQHF. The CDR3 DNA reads TGTGCCAGTACCGTCGTGGGCACGGGCAATCAGCCCCAGCATTTT.

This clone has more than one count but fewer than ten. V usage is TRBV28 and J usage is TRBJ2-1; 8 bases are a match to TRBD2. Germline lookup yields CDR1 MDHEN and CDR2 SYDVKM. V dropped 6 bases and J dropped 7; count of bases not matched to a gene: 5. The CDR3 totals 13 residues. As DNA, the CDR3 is TGTGCCAGCAGCCCGGGGGGGCGGAATGAGCAGTTCTTC. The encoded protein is CASSPGGRNEQFF.

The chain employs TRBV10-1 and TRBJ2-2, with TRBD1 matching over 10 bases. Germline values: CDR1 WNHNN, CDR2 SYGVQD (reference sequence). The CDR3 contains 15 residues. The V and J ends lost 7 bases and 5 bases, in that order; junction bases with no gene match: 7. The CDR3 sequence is CASTLGTGDTGELFF. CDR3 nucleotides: TGCGCCAGCACCCTTGGGACAGGGGATACCGGGGAGCTGTTTTTT.

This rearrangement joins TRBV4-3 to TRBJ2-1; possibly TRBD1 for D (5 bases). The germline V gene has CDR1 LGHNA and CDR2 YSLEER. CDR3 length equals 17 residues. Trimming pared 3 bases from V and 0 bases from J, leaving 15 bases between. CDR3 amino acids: CASSQEPQVSSYNEQFF. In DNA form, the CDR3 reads TGCGCCAGCAGCCAGGAGCCACAGGTTAGCTCCTACAATGAGCAGTTCTTC.

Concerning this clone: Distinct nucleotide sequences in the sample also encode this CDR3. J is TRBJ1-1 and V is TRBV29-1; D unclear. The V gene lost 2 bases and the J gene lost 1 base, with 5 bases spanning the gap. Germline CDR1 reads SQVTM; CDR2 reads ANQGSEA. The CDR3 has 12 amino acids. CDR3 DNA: TGCAGCGTTGAAAGAGGGAACACTGAAGCTTTCTTT. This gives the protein CSVERGNTEAFF.

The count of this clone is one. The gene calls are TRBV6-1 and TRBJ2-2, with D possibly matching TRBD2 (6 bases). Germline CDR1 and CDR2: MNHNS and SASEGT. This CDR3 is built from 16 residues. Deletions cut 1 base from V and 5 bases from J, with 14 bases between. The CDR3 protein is CASSEGGVRATGELFF. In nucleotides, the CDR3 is TGTGCCAGCAGTGAAGGGGGGGTCCGGGCGACCGGGGAGCTGTTTTTT.